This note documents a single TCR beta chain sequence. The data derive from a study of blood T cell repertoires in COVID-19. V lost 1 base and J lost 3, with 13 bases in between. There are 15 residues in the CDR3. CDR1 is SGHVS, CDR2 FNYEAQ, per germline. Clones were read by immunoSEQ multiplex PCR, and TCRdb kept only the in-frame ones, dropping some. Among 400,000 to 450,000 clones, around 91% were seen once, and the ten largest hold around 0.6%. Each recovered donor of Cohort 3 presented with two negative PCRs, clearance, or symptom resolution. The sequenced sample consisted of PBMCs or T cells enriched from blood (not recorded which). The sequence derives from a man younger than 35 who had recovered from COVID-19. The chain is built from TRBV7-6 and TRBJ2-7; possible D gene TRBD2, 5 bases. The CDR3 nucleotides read TGTGCCAGCAGCTTAGATCGGGGTCCGTTCTACGAGCAGTACTTC. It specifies CASSLDRGPFYEQYF.